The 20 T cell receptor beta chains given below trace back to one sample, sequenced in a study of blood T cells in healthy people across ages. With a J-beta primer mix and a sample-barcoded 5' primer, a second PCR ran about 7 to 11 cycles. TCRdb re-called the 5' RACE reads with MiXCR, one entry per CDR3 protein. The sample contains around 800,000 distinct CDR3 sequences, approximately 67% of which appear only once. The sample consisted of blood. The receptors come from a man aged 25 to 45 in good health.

In nucleotides, the CDR3 is TGTGCCAGCAGCCACCAGGGCAGGGTTTACTCTGGGGCCAACGTCCTGACTTTC. Protein sequence: CASSHQGRVYSGANVLTF. This chain joins TRBV4-2 and TRBJ2-6; possibly TRBD1 for D (5 bases). The CDR3 totals 18 residues. V lost 3 bases to trimming and J lost 0 bases, with 15 bases between them. Germline loops: CDR1 LGHNA, CDR2 YNFKEQ.

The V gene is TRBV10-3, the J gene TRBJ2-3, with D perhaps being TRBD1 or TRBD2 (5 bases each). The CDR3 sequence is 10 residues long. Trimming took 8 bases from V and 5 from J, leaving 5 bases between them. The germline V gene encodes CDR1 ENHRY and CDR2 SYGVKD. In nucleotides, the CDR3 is TGTGCCATCGGGGGAGATACGCAGTATTTT. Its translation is CAIGGDTQYF.

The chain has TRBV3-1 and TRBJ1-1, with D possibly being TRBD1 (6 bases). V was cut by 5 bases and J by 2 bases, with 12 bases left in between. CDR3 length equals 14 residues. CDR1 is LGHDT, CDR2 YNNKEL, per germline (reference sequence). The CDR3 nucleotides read TGTGCCAGCAGCTACAGGGAAGAAAACACTGAAGCTTTCTTT. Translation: CASSYREENTEAFF.

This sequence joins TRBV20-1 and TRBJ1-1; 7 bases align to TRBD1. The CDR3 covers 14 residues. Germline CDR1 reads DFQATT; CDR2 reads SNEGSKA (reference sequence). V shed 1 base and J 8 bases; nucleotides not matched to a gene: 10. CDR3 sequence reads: CSARGETGLDEAFF. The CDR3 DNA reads TGCAGTGCTAGAGGGGAGACAGGGTTGGACGAAGCTTTCTTT.

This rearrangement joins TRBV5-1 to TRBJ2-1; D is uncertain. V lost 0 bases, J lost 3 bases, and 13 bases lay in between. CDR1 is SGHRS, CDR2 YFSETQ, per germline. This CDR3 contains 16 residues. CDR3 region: CASSLGVGKGYNEQFF. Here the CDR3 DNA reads TGCGCCAGCAGCTTGGGGGTGGGGAAGGGCTACAATGAGCAGTTCTTC.

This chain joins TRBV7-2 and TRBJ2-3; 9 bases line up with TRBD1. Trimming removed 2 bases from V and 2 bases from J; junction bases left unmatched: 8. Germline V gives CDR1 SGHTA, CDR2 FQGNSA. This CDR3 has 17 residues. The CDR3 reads CASSLRRTGALTDTQYF. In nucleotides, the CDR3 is TGTGCCAGCAGCTTAAGACGGACAGGGGCCCTCACAGATACGCAGTATTTT.

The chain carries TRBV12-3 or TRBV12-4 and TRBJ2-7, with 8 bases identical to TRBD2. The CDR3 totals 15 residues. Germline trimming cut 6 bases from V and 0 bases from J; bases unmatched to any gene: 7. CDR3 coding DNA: TGTGCCAGCAGCGCGGGACTAGGGGGCTCCTACGAGCAGTACTTC. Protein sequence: CASSAGLGGSYEQYF.

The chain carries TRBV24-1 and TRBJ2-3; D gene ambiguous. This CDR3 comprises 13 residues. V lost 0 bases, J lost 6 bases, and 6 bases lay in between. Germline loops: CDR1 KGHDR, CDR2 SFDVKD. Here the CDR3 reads CATSDLSPDTQYF. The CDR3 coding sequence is TGTGCCACCAGTGATTTGAGTCCGGATACGCAGTATTTT.

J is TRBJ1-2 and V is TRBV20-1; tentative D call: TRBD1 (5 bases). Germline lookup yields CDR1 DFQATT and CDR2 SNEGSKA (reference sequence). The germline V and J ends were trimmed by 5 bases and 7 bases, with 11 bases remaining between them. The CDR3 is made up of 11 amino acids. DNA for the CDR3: TGCAGTGCTGGGGGGGAGGTTGGCTACACCTTC. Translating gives CSAGGEVGYTF.

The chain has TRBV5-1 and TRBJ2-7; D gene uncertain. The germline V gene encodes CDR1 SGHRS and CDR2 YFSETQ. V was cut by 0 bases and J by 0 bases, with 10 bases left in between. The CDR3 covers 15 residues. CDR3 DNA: TGCGCCAGCAGCTTGGATACAGTTAACTCCTACGAGCAGTACTTC. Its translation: CASSLDTVNSYEQYF.

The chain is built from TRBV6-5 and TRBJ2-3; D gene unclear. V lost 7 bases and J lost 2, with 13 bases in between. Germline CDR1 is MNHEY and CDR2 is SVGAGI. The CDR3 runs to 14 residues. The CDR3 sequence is CASMGPEPTDTQYF. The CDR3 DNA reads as TGTGCCAGCATGGGCCCGGAGCCCACAGATACGCAGTATTTT.

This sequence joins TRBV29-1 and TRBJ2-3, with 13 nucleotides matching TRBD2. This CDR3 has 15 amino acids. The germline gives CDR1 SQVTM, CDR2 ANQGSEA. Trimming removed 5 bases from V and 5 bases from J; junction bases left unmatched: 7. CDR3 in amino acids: CSVSTSGGLEDTQYF. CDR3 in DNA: TGCAGCGTTTCGACTAGCGGGGGGCTTGAAGATACGCAGTATTTT.

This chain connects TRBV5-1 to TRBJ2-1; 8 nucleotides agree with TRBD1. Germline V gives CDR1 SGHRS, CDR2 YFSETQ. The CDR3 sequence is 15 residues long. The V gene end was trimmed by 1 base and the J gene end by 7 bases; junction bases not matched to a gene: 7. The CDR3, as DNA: TGCGCCAGCAGCTTGTTACCGGGACAGGTAAATGAGCAGTTCTTC. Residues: CASSLLPGQVNEQFF.

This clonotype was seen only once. The DNA for the CDR3 is TGTGCCAGCAGTGAAAGGCGCCTAACTAGCAATGAGCAGTACTTC. Protein sequence: CASSERRLTSNEQYF. This sequence joins TRBV6-1 and TRBJ2-1; perhaps TRBD2 as D (6 bases). The J call could be wrong; TRBJ2-7 is a better fit for the DNA end. Germline assignment: CDR1 MNHNS and CDR2 SASEGT. The CDR3 has 15 amino acids.

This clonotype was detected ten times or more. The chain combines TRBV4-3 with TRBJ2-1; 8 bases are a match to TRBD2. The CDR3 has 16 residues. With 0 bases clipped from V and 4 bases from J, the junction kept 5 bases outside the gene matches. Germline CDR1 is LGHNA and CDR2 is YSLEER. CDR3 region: CASSQDVAGGYNEQFF. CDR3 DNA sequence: TGCGCCAGCAGCCAAGATGTGGCGGGGGGTTACAATGAGCAGTTCTTC.

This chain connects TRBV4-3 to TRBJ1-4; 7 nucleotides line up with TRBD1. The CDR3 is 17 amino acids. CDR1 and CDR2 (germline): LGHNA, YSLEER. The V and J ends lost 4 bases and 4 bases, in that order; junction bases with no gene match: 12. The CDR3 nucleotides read TGCGCCAGCAGCCGCATCATTCCGGGACAGCGTAATGAAAAACTGTTTTTT. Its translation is CASSRIIPGQRNEKLFF.

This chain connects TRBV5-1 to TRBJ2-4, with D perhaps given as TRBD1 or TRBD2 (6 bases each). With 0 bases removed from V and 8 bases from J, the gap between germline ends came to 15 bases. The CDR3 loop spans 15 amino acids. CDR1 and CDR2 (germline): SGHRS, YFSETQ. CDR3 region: CASSLERGRPHIQYF. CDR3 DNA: TGCGCCAGCAGCTTGGAACGGGGGCGCCCTCACATTCAGTACTTC.

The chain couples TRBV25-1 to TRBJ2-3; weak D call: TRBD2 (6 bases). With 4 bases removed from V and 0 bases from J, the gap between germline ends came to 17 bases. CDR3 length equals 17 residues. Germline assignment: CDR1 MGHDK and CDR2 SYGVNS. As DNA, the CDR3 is TGTGCCAGCAGTGCCCCGAAGACTGGGACTAGCACAGATACGCAGTATTTT. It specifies CASSAPKTGTSTDTQYF.

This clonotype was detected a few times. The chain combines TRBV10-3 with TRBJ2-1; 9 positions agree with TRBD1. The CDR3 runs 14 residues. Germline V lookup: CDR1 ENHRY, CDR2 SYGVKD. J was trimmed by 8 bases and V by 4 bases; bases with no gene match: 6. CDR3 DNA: TGTGCCATCAGTGTCGACAGGGGGAGAGATGAGCAGTTCTTC. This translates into CAISVDRGRDEQFF.

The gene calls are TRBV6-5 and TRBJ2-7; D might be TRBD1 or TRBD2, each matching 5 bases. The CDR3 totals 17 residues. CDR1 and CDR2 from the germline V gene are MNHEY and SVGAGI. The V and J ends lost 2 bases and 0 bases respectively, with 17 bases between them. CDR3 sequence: CASSYAVPGPASYEQYF. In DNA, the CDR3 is TGTGCCAGCAGTTACGCGGTACCGGGACCGGCCTCCTACGAGCAGTACTTC.